The present T cell receptor beta chain was sequenced within a study of cytomegalovirus exposure and HLA in healthy donors. Background on the study: The early release's HLA-typed donors yielded 80 million to 95 million unique TCRs.

Primers for the PCR totalled 60 Vbeta and 13 Jbeta. Assay: immunoSEQ multiplex PCR; the TCRdb copy retains only in-frame clones and omits some. The sample has about 180,000 clones, around four fifths seen once. General study findings and limits: Analyses of presence and absence presupposed an approximately uniform sequencing depth across donors.

This CDR3 contains 14 residues. Germline V lookup: CDR1 SGHRS, CDR2 YFSETQ. V lost 2 bases to trimming and J lost 4 bases, with 12 bases between them. This clone has only a few counts. The antigen remains unidentified. Sequenced sample: PBMCs. The rearrangement joins TRBV5-1 to TRBJ2-5; perhaps TRBD1 as D (6 bases). The origin of this receptor is a man between 18 and 35 years old in good health and CMV-seronegative. Here the CDR3 reads CASSLQQGPETQYF. The CDR3 DNA sequence: TGCGCCAGCAGCTTACAACAGGGCCCAGAGACCCAGTACTTC. Full variable domain (remainder filled in from reference TRBV5-1 and TRBJ2-5): KAGVTQTPRYLIKTRGQQVTLSCSPISGHRSVSWYQQTPGQGLQFLFEYFSETQRNKGNFPGRFSGRQFSNSRSEMNVSTLELGDSALYLCASSLQQGPETQYFGPGTRLLVL.